These T cell receptor beta chains were read from a single sample in a study of blood T cell repertoires in COVID-19. Clones were read by immunoSEQ multiplex PCR, and TCRdb kept only the in-frame ones, dropping some. The table includes 65,000 to 80,000 clones, under 95% detected once. The sequencing input was peripheral blood. Receptors originate from a human donor in a cohort sampled during active COVID-19. Each CDR3 is given with its conserved first and last residue. The D gene is left open where the match is weak. Size tells how often a clone was seen (once, few, many) or the class of an expanded clone, and some rows leave it out.

D gene	V gene	J gene	clone size	CDR3 protein	CDR3 DNA
NA	TRBV6-5	TRBJ1-2	NA	CASRTPGTTVGGYTF	TGTGCCAGCAGGACCCCAGGGACTACGGTTGGCGGCTACACCTTC
NA	TRBV27	TRBJ1-2	NA	CASSLSRGPIYGYTF	TGTGCCAGCAGTTTATCGAGAGGTCCCATCTATGGCTACACCTTC
TRBD2	TRBV7-9	TRBJ2-7	NA	CASSFGAGDSYEQYF	TGTGCCAGCAGCTTCGGAGCGGGGGACTCCTACGAGCAGTACTTC
NA	TRBV15	TRBJ2-1	NA	CATSREGGTNNEQFF	TGTGCCACCAGCAGAGAAGGGGGTACTAACAATGAGCAGTTCTTC
TRBD2	TRBV7-2	TRBJ2-3	NA	CASSLEFGGGDFGTDTQYF	TGTGCCAGCAGCTTAGAGTTCGGCGGGGGGGATTTTGGCACAGATACGCAGTATTTT
TRBD2	TRBV30	TRBJ2-1	NA	CAWAGGAYHNEQFF	TGTGCCTGGGCGGGGGGGGCTTACCACAATGAGCAGTTCTTC
TRBD2	TRBV11-2	TRBJ2-7	once	CASSISGGQGEQYF	TGTGCCAGCAGCATTAGCGGGGGGCAGGGCGAGCAGTACTTC
NA	TRBV4-1	TRBJ1-2	NA	CASSQVSVYGYTF	TGCGCCAGCAGCCAAGTTTCAGTCTATGGCTACACCTTC
NA	TRBV29-1	TRBJ2-3	NA	CSVRDTGSTDTQYF	TGCAGCGTAAGGGACACAGGGAGTACAGATACGCAGTATTTT
NA	TRBV6-5	TRBJ2-1	NA	CASSYSGAPYNEQFF	TGTGCCAGCAGTTACTCAGGGGCCCCCTACAATGAGCAGTTCTTC
NA	TRBV9	TRBJ2-5	NA	CASSRGGGLQETQYF	TGTGCCAGCAGCCGCGGCGGAGGGCTACAAGAGACCCAGTACTTC
TRBD2	TRBV5-1	TRBJ2-5	once	CASSFAGGRQETQYF	TGCGCCAGCAGCTTTGCGGGGGGACGTCAAGAGACCCAGTACTTC
TRBD1	TRBV19	TRBJ1-2	NA	CASSAGTGKFYGYTF	TGTGCCAGTAGTGCCGGGACAGGGAAGTTCTATGGCTACACCTTC
NA	TRBV7-2	TRBJ2-5	NA	CASSSRGTQYF	TGTGCCAGCAGCTCCCGGGGGACCCAGTACTTC
TRBD2	TRBV7-2	TRBJ2-7	NA	CASSSSGGRSYEQYF	TGTGCCAGCAGCTCAAGCGGGGGGAGATCCTACGAGCAGTACTTC
NA	TRBV18	TRBJ1-2	NA	CASSPTTGLADYGYTF	TGTGCCAGCTCACCGACCACAGGGTTGGCGGACTATGGCTACACCTTC
TRBD2	TRBV7-3	TRBJ2-3	NA	CASSSLPSGGFTDTQYF	TGTGCCAGCAGCTCCCTGCCTAGCGGGGGCTTCACAGATACGCAGTATTTT
NA	TRBV7-2	TRBJ1-3	NA	CASGKTGHSGNTIYF	TGTGCCAGCGGCAAGACAGGCCACTCTGGAAACACCATATATTTT
NA	TRBV11-2	TRBJ2-3	NA	CASSLGTVTDTQYF	TGTGCCAGCAGCTTGGGCACAGTCACAGATACGCAGTATTTT
TRBD1	TRBV27	TRBJ1-5	NA	CASSPQGADQPQHF	TGTGCCAGCAGTCCACAGGGGGCTGATCAGCCCCAGCATTTT
NA	TRBV5-4	TRBJ2-7	NA	CASSLTGAYEQYF	TGTGCCAGCAGCTTAACGGGGGCCTACGAGCAGTACTTC
TRBD2	TRBV3-1/TRBV3-2	TRBJ2-3	once	CASSSRGSTDTQYF	TGTGCCAGCAGTTCGCGGGGGAGCACAGATACGCAGTATTTT
NA	TRBV7-2	TRBJ2-2	NA	CASSPGAHWSGELFF	TGTGCCAGCAGCCCTGGAGCCCATTGGTCCGGGGAGCTGTTTTTT
NA	TRBV12-2	TRBJ1-6	NA	CASRSRGQNSPLHF	TGTGCAAGTCGCAGCAGGGGGCAGAATTCACCCCTCCACTTT
TRBD1	TRBV5-8	TRBJ2-7	NA	CASRRTGPSHF	TGTGCCAGCAGACGGACAGGGCCAAGTCACTTC
NA	TRBV30	TRBJ1-6	NA	CAWGARDNSPLHF	TGTGCCTGGGGGGCCAGGGATAATTCACCCCTCCACTTT
TRBD2	TRBV6-2/TRBV6-3	TRBJ2-3	NA	CASSYRGLAGRTDTQYF	TGTGCCAGCAGTTACCGAGGACTAGCGGGACGCACAGATACGCAGTATTTT
NA	TRBV14	TRBJ2-7	once	CASSPSSYEQYF	TGTGCCAGCAGCCCCTCTAGTTACGAGCAGTACTTC
NA	TRBV4-2	TRBJ2-4	NA	CASSQDWVGAKNIQYF	TGTGCCAGCAGCCAAGACTGGGTCGGGGCCAAAAACATTCAGTACTTC
NA	TRBV11-2	TRBJ2-3	NA	CASSLAGAGSTDTQYF	TGTGCCAGCAGCTTAGCAGGGGCAGGGTCGACAGATACGCAGTATTTT
TRBD1	TRBV7-2	TRBJ1-6	NA	CASSAGTGAFNSPLHF	TGTGCCAGCAGCGCAGGGACAGGGGCCTTTAATTCACCCCTCCACTTT
NA	TRBV10-1	TRBJ1-5	NA	CASSDMLSQPQHF	TGCGCCAGCAGTGACATGTTGTCTCAGCCCCAGCATTTT
TRBD1	TRBV19	TRBJ1-2	NA	CASTRTGGFNYGYTF	TGTGCCAGTACCAGGACAGGGGGTTTTAACTATGGCTACACCTTC
NA	TRBV4-1	TRBJ2-2	NA	CASSQDRTLWELFF	TGCGCCAGCAGCCAAGATAGGACATTATGGGAGCTGTTTTTT
TRBD1	TRBV5-5	TRBJ1-6	NA	CASRSQQGVHSPLHF	TGTGCCAGCAGATCTCAACAGGGGGTGCATTCACCCCTCCACTTT
TRBD2	TRBV6-6	TRBJ2-7	NA	CASSVAGLYEQYF	TGTGCCAGCAGTGTAGCGGGGTTATACGAGCAGTACTTC
TRBD1	TRBV25-1	TRBJ2-5	NA	CASSERRDRGSKETQYF	TGTGCCAGCAGTGAAAGACGAGACAGGGGATCGAAGGAGACCCAGTACTTC
TRBD2	TRBV4-2	TRBJ2-1	NA	CASSQVGREVTEQFF	TGTGCCAGCAGCCAAGTAGGCCGGGAGGTAACTGAGCAGTTCTTC
TRBD1	TRBV7-3	TRBJ1-5	NA	CASSRQGSQPQHF	TGTGCCAGCAGCCGACAGGGGAGTCAGCCCCAGCATTTT
NA	TRBV11-2	TRBJ1-3	once	CASSPPLGAFRNTIYF	TGTGCCAGCAGCCCCCCGCTGGGGGCCTTCAGGAACACCATATATTTT
NA	TRBV6-5	TRBJ2-2	NA	CARATENTGELFF	TGTGCCAGAGCGACAGAGAACACCGGGGAGCTGTTTTTT
TRBD1	TRBV18	TRBJ2-2	NA	CASQRALGTGDNTGELFF	TGTGCCAGCCAAAGAGCCCTGGGGACAGGGGACAACACCGGGGAGCTGTTTTTT
TRBD1	TRBV19	TRBJ1-1	NA	CASIRPQGTELGHTEAFF	TGTGCCAGTATCCGCCCACAGGGGACCGAATTAGGACACACTGAAGCTTTCTTT
TRBD2	TRBV2	TRBJ2-1	NA	CASSGLAGNEQFF	TGTGCCAGCAGTGGGCTAGCGGGCAATGAGCAGTTCTTC
TRBD1	TRBV19	TRBJ2-2	few	CASSLPPHAGTGDTGELFF	TGTGCCAGTAGTCTCCCCCCCCATGCCGGGACAGGGGACACCGGGGAGCTGTTTTTT
NA	TRBV7-9	TRBJ2-7	once	CASSLDGSLSYEQYF	TGTGCCAGCAGCTTAGACGGGTCCCTTTCCTACGAGCAGTACTTC
TRBD1	TRBV7-9	TRBJ1-4	NA	CASSPGTGEYEKLFF	TGTGCCAGCAGCCCGGGGACAGGCGAATATGAAAAACTGTTTTTT
NA	TRBV18	TRBJ1-1	NA	CASSPGPAGNTEAFF	TGTGCCAGCTCACCAGGTCCAGCGGGGAACACTGAAGCTTTCTTT
NA	TRBV7-3	TRBJ2-1	NA	CASSVDSYSYNEQFF	TGTGCCAGCAGCGTGGACAGTTACTCCTACAATGAGCAGTTCTTC
NA	TRBV14	TRBJ2-7	NA	CASSQVPEGYEQYF	TGTGCCAGCAGCCAAGTCCCGGAGGGCTACGAGCAGTACTTC
NA	TRBV21-1	TRBJ2-3	NA	CATHQQDSFTDTQYF	TGTGCCACCCACCAACAGGACAGTTTCACAGATACGCAGTATTTT
NA	TRBV9	TRBJ1-2	NA	CASSVSGQAIWGGYGYTF	TGTGCCAGCAGCGTATCAGGGCAGGCCATTTGGGGGGGCTATGGCTACACCTTC
TRBD1	TRBV24-1	TRBJ1-2	NA	CATSSGGTEGNYGYTF	TGTGCCACCAGCAGCGGGGGGACAGAGGGAAACTATGGCTACACCTTC
TRBD1	TRBV7-9	TRBJ1-1	NA	CASSLNDRGGTEAFF	TGTGCCAGCAGCCTAAATGACAGGGGAGGCACTGAAGCTTTCTTT
TRBD1	TRBV6-2/TRBV6-3	TRBJ2-7	NA	CASSRTGLSYEQYF	TGTGCCAGCAGTAGGACAGGGCTTTCCTACGAGCAGTACTTC
NA	TRBV7-2	TRBJ1-2	NA	CASSLDPGLNSGYTF	TGTGCCAGCAGCTTAGATCCAGGGTTAAACAGTGGCTACACCTTC
TRBD2	TRBV5-4	TRBJ2-1	NA	CASSRGGGRSYNEQFF	TGTGCCAGCAGCCGGGGCGGGGGGCGCTCCTACAATGAGCAGTTCTTC
TRBD1	TRBV5-6	TRBJ2-5	NA	CASSGTGDYGTQYF	TGTGCCAGCAGCGGGACAGGGGACTATGGGACCCAGTACTTC